The 9 T cell receptor beta chains in this list originate from one sample, sequenced in a study of T cell repertoires in cytomegalovirus infection. Their cognate antigens are unknown. TCRdb passed the reads through MiXCR, listing each CDR3 protein once. The repertoire holds around 800,000 distinct CDR3 sequences, with around a third as singletons. The input for sequencing was cultured CD8+ T cells from PBMCs, taken from culture after CMV antigen stimulation. The receptors stem from a human donor in good health (CMV status not recorded). Some clones in this sample may be carry-over from other donors' samples.

The chain combines TRBV6-5 with TRBJ2-1, with TRBD2 matching 11 bases. Looked up from germline, CDR1 is MNHEY and CDR2 is SVGAGI. This CDR3 contains 17 residues. The V and J ends lost 3 bases and 2 bases, in that order; junction bases with no gene match: 6. DNA for the CDR3: TGTGCCAGCAGTTATGGGCTAGCGGGGGGACCCTACAATGAGCAGTTCTTC. Amino acids: CASSYGLAGGPYNEQFF.

This clonotype was found once. The chain links TRBV7-9 to TRBJ1-1; D is unclear. The CDR3 runs to 12 residues. The germline V and J ends were trimmed by 5 bases and 6 bases, with 10 bases remaining between them. CDR1 and CDR2 from the germline V gene are SEHNR and FQNEAQ (reference sequence). For the CDR3, the DNA is TGTGCCAGCAGCAAGAGAATCTCTGAAGCTTTCTTT. Translated, it gives CASSKRISEAFF.

A single count supports this clonotype. The chain is built from TRBV29-1 and TRBJ2-2, with a possible D match to TRBD1 (5 bases). The CDR3 is made up of 14 amino acids. Trimming stripped 3 bases from V and 4 bases from J, with 12 bases between. Germline V gene lookup returns CDR1 SQVTM and CDR2 ANQGSEA. The CDR3 coding sequence is TGCAGCGTTGACTCCCAGGGTACCACCGGGGAGCTGTTTTTT. It yields the protein CSVDSQGTTGELFF.

There are many counts of this clonotype. The V gene is TRBV7-6, the J gene TRBJ2-3; the D is unclear. V lost 2 bases to trimming and J lost 3 bases, with 9 bases between them. From germline, CDR1 is SGHVS and CDR2 FNYEAQ. This CDR3 contains 14 residues. The DNA for the CDR3 is TGTGCCAGCAGCTTAAAGTTGGGGACAGATACGCAGTATTTT. It is translated as CASSLKLGTDTQYF.

This sequence joins TRBV27 and TRBJ2-2; TRBD1 matches 11 bases. Germline CDR1 and CDR2: MNHEY and SMNVEV (reference sequence). Trimming cost V 10 bases and J 5 bases; bases outside gene matches: 9. The CDR3 covers 15 residues. The CDR3 DNA sequence: TGTGCCACCTTGCGTCGGGACAGGGGGACCGGGGAGCTGTTTTTT. It specifies CATLRRDRGTGELFF.

V usage is TRBV4-1 and J usage is TRBJ1-6; 7 bases are shared with TRBD1. Per the germline V gene, CDR1 is MGHRA and CDR2 is YSYEKL. With 4 bases clipped from V and 6 bases from J, the junction kept 3 bases outside the gene matches. The CDR3 totals 14 residues. Written as DNA, the CDR3 is TGCGCCAGCAGCCCCGGACAGGTTAATTCACCCCTCCACTTT. Residues: CASSPGQVNSPLHF.

This clonotype has more than one count but fewer than ten. The rearrangement uses TRBV27 and TRBJ1-2; 7 nucleotides line up with TRBD1. Trimming at V came to 5 bases and at J to 5 bases, leaving 5 bases not matched to a gene. This CDR3 spans 13 amino acids. CDR1 and CDR2 (germline): MNHEY, SMNVEV (reference sequence). The CDR3, as DNA: TGTGCCAGCAGTGGTACGGGACAGTATGGCTACACCTTC. Encoded protein: CASSGTGQYGYTF.

The J gene is TRBJ1-1, the V gene TRBV28, with D unclear. Germline values: CDR1 MDHEN, CDR2 SYDVKM. There are 14 residues in the CDR3. The ends were cut back, 2 bases at V and 1 base at J, with 8 bases in the middle. The CDR3 loop is CASSLLPQNTEAFF. CDR3 DNA sequence: TGTGCCAGCAGTTTACTACCCCAGAACACTGAAGCTTTCTTT.

The CDR3 here is CASSGPRDRAYEQYV. CDR3 DNA sequence: TGTGCCAGCAGTGGGCCCCGGGACAGGGCCTACGAGCAGTACGTC. The chain uses TRBV2 and TRBJ2-7, with 9 bases fitting TRBD1. CDR3 size: 15 residues. The J segment lost 2 bases and the V segment lost 4 bases, leaving 6 bases of the junction unmatched. The germline CDR1 and CDR2 sequences are SNHLY and FYNNEI.